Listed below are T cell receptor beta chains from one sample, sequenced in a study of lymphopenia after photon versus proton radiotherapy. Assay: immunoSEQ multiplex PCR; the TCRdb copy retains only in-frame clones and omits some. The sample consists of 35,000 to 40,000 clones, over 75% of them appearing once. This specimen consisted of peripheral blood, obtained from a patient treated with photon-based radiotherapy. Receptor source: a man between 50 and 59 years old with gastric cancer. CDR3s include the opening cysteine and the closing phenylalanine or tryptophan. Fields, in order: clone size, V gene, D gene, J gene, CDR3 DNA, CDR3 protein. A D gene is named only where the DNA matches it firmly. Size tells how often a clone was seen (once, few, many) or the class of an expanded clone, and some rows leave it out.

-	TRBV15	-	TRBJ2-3	TGTGCCACCAGCAGAATCTTGCACCGTAGCACAGATACGCAGTATTTT	CATSRILHRSTDTQYF
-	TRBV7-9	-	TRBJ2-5	TGTGCCAGCAGCTTAGATCGGGGTCGAGGGGATGTCACTGAGACCCAGTACTTC	CASSLDRGRGDVTETQYF
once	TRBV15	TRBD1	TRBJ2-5	TGTGCCACCAGCAAACGGGACAGGGGCCAAGAGACCCAGTACTTC	CATSKRDRGQETQYF
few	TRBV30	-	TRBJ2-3	TGTGCCTGCTCGACAGTCAGCACAGATACGCAGTATTTT	CACSTVSTDTQYF
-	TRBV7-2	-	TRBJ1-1	TGTGCCAGCAGCTTCATTTCCAGGGGAGAAGCTTTCTTT	CASSFISRGEAFF
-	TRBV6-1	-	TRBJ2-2	TGTGCCAGCAGAAGCCGGAACACCGGGGAGCTGTTTTTT	CASRSRNTGELFF
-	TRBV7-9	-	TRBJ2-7	TGTGCCAGCAACCCTTTAAGCTACGAGCAGTACTTC	CASNPLSYEQYF
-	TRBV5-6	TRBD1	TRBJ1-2	TGTGCCAGCAGCTTGGACAGGGGCCATGGCTACACCTTC	CASSLDRGHGYTF
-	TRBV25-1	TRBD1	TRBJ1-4	TGTGCCAGCAGTGAACAGGGGGATTCAAAACTGTTTTTT	CASSEQGDSKLFF
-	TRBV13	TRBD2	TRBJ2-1	TGTGCCAGCTCTAGCGGGAAATCCTACAATGAGCAGTTCTTC	CASSSGKSYNEQFF
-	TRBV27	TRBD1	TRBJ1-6	TGTGCCAGCAGTTTACCGACAGGGGGCGTTAATTCACCCCTCCACTTT	CASSLPTGGVNSPLHF
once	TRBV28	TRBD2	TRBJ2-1	TGTGCCAGCACGACTAGCAGTTACAATGAGCAGTTCTTC	CASTTSSYNEQFF
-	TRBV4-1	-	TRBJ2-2	TGCGCCAGCAGCCAAAGACACACGTCGAACACCGGGGAGCTGTTTTTT	CASSQRHTSNTGELFF
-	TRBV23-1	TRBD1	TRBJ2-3	TGCGCCAGCCCAGGGGACAGGGTTAGCACAGATACGCAGTATTTT	CASPGDRVSTDTQYF
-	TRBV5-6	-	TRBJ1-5	TGTGCCAGCAGCTTAGGATTCTTTAGCAATCAGCCCCAGCATTTT	CASSLGFFSNQPQHF
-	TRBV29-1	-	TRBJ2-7	TGCAGCGGTACGAGTAGCGACGAGCAGTACTTC	CSGTSSDEQYF
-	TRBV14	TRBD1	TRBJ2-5	TGTGCCAGCAGCCAAAGGGGGCGCGGGACCCAGTACTTC	CASSQRGRGTQYF
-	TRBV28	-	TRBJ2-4	TGTGCCAGCAGTTTCCCCTCTGCAGTTTCAGCCAAAAACATTCAGTACTTC	CASSFPSAVSAKNIQYF
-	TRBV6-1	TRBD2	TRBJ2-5	TGTGCTAGCGGGACGGACCCTCAAGAGACCCAGTACTTC	CASGTDPQETQYF
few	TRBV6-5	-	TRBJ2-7	TGTGCCAGCAGTCGTCCTCCTAACGAGCAGTACTTC	CASSRPPNEQYF
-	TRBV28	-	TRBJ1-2	TGTGCCAGCAGCCCAGGAGGGAGACGGGACTATGGCTACACCTTC	CASSPGGRRDYGYTF
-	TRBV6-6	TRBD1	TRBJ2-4	TGTGCCAGCACTCACGAGGGGGCCGGCAAAAACATTCAGTACTTC	CASTHEGAGKNIQYF
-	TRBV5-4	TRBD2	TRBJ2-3	TGTGCCAGCAGCTTGGGGCTAGCGGGAGGGGATACGCAGTATTTT	CASSLGLAGGDTQYF
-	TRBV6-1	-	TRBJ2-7	TGTGCCAGCACGTGGGGGCCCTCCTACGAGCAGTACTTC	CASTWGPSYEQYF
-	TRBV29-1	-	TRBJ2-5	TGCAGCGTTGAACAGGCTAGCACTTCGTACCAAGAGACCCAGTACTTC	CSVEQASTSYQETQYF
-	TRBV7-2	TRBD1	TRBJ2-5	TGTGCCAGCAGCGTGAGTCAGGGGGCGAAGACCCAGTACTTC	CASSVSQGAKTQYF
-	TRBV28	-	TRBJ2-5	TGTGCCAGTACCGGTTATGACTCAGAGACCCAGTACTTC	CASTGYDSETQYF
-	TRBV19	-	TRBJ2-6	TGTGCCAGTAGTTCCACCCAGGGGAGCGGGGCCAACGTCCTGACTTTC	CASSSTQGSGANVLTF
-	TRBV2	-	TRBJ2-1	TGTGCCAGCAGCCCTTACAATGAGCAGTTCTTC	CASSPYNEQFF
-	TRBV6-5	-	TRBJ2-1	TGTGCCAGCAGCCAGGGGTCTGAGCAGTTCTTC	CASSQGSEQFF
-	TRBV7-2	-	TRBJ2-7	TGTGCCAGCAGACCAAAGACTCAGAACTCCTACGAGCAGTACTTC	CASRPKTQNSYEQYF
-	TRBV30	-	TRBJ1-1	TGTGCCTGGAGTGCCTACGGGAGGAACACTGAAGCTTTCTTT	CAWSAYGRNTEAFF
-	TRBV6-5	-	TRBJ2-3	TGTGCCAGCAGTTACTCCGGGACTGGCACAGATACGCAGTATTTT	CASSYSGTGTDTQYF
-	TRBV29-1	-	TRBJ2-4	TGCAGCGTTGACCTGGGGGCTACGAACATTCAGTACTTC	CSVDLGATNIQYF
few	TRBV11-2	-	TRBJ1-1	TGTGCCAGCAGCATGACCGGGTCTGGGAGCACTGAAGCTTTCTTT	CASSMTGSGSTEAFF
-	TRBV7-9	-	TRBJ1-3	TGTGCCAGCAGCTTAGTGACTTCTGGAAACACCATATATTTT	CASSLVTSGNTIYF
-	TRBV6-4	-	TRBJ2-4	TGTGCCAGCAGGCAGACCGCAAGTGGGGCCAAAAACATTCAGTACTTC	CASRQTASGAKNIQYF
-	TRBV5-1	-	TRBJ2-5	TGCGCCAGCAGCTCAGCGGATAAAGCACAAGAGACCCAGTACTTC	CASSSADKAQETQYF
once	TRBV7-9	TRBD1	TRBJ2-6	TGTGCCAGCACCCTAGACCGGGACAGGGGGTCTGGGGCCAACGTCCTGACTTTC	CASTLDRDRGSGANVLTF
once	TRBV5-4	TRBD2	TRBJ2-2	TGTGCCAGCAGCTTGGGAGGGAGGGCTAACACCGGGGAGCTGTTTTTT	CASSLGGRANTGELFF
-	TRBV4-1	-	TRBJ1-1	TGCGCCAGCAGCCATGGTCCAGGGAAGAACACTGAAGCTTTCTTT	CASSHGPGKNTEAFF